A selection of T cell receptor beta chains follows, all from one sample in a study of human T cells and chemical hapten exposure. In TCRdb, the RACE reads were re-called with MiXCR into one record per CDR3 protein. The sample consists of about 110,000 distinct CDR3 sequences, about 34% of them appearing once. The sample consisted of whole blood, taken in connection with sensitization to the hapten diphenylcyclopropenone (DPC). These TCRs come from a man in his forties with alopecia areata. Some clones in this sample may be carry-over from other donors' samples. CDR3s include the opening cysteine and the closing phenylalanine or tryptophan. A D gene is named only where the DNA matches it firmly. Not every row has a clone size; where given, it reads once, few, many or a size class.

J gene,clone size,V gene,D gene,CDR3 DNA,CDR3 protein
TRBJ2-1,few,TRBV7-4,NA,TGTGCCAGCAGCTTAGCCTTATTATACAATGAGCAGTTCTTC,CASSLALLYNEQFF
TRBJ2-4,medium-sized,TRBV5-6,NA,TGTGCCAGCAGCTTATGGGGGCGCACCTCCTCCGCGGCCAAAAACATTCAGTACTTC,CASSLWGRTSSAAKNIQYF
TRBJ1-5,NA,TRBV4-3,NA,TGCGCCAGCAGCCAAGATTTGAGAGGCCTGGGCAATCAGCCCCAGCATTTT,CASSQDLRGLGNQPQHF
TRBJ1-4,few,TRBV6-4,NA,TGTGCCAGCAGCTGGAAGGAGATTAATGAAAAACTGTTTTTT,CASSWKEINEKLFF
TRBJ1-4,NA,TRBV6-5,TRBD1,TGTGCCAGCAGTCCCAGGGGGACAGGAAAACTGTTTTTT,CASSPRGTGKLFF
TRBJ1-5,NA,TRBV20-1,NA,TGCAGTGCCAGACAGGGCAATCAGCCCCAGCATTTT,CSARQGNQPQHF
TRBJ2-3,NA,TRBV7-7,TRBD2,TGTGCTAGCAGCTTAGCGGTGACTAGCGGGAGGACTAGCACAGATACGCAGTATTTT,CASSLAVTSGRTSTDTQYF
TRBJ2-4,NA,TRBV2,NA,TGTGCCAGCAGTGAGGCATTTATTGGAGCCAAAAACATTCAGTACTTC,CASSEAFIGAKNIQYF
TRBJ2-7,NA,TRBV20-1,NA,TGCAGTGCCCAGGAGGGGTCCTACGAGCAGTACTTC,CSAQEGSYEQYF
TRBJ2-1,NA,TRBV7-3,TRBD2,TGTGCCAGCAGGTTACTAGCGGGAGTAACGAGCAATGAGCAGTTCTTC,CASRLLAGVTSNEQFF
TRBJ2-2,NA,TRBV5-1,NA,TGCGCCAGCAGCTTGTATCAGTTTGGCACCGGGGAGCTGTTTTTT,CASSLYQFGTGELFF
TRBJ2-7,NA,TRBV28,NA,TGTGCCATCCGACGGGACGCCTACGAGCAGTACTTC,CAIRRDAYEQYF
TRBJ1-1,NA,TRBV25-1,NA,TGTGCCAGCAGTGAATTCACGGCAGCTTTCTTT,CASSEFTAAFF
TRBJ1-1,NA,TRBV12-3/TRBV12-4,TRBD1,TGTGCCAGCAGTAACTACAGGGGTTGGGAACCAAATGAAGCTTTCTTT,CASSNYRGWEPNEAFF
TRBJ2-3,NA,TRBV2,TRBD2,TGTGCCAGCAGCGCTTGGACTAGCGGGGATACGCAGTATTTT,CASSAWTSGDTQYF
TRBJ2-3,NA,TRBV3-1,TRBD1,TGTGCCAGCAGCCAAGAGGGACAGGGCACAGATACGCAGTATTTT,CASSQEGQGTDTQYF
TRBJ2-2,few,TRBV7-9,NA,TGTGCCAGCAGCGTGAGCCGGGACACCGGGGAGCTGTTTTTT,CASSVSRDTGELFF
TRBJ2-1,few,TRBV6-2/TRBV6-3,NA,TGTGCCAGCAGTTATTTCGTCCAGGGGAGGTCCCAGTTCTTC,CASSYFVQGRSQFF
TRBJ1-2,NA,TRBV29-1,NA,TGCAGCGTTGACAGGGCCTATGGCTACACCTTC,CSVDRAYGYTF
TRBJ2-6,NA,TRBV4-2,TRBD2,TGTGCCAGCAGCCAAGTGGCTAGCGGGAGGCGAGGGGCCAACGTCCTGACTTTC,CASSQVASGRRGANVLTF
TRBJ2-3,NA,TRBV6-5,NA,TGTGCCAGCAGTGGTCTGGGGGATACGCAGTATTTT,CASSGLGDTQYF
TRBJ1-1,few,TRBV20-1,TRBD1,TGCAGTGCTAGGGACAGGTCGACTGAAGCTTTCTTT,CSARDRSTEAFF
TRBJ1-2,NA,TRBV5-1,NA,TGCGCCAGCAACACTTTCTCACGAGGAGGGGTGTATGGCTACACCTTC,CASNTFSRGGVYGYTF
TRBJ2-2,few,TRBV2,NA,TGTGCCAGCAGTGCAGAAGGGGGGAACACCGGGGAGCTGTTTTTT,CASSAEGGNTGELFF
TRBJ1-4,NA,TRBV18,TRBD1,TGTGCCAGCTCACCCCTAGGACAGGGGGCAGGTGAAAAACTGTTTTTT,CASSPLGQGAGEKLFF
TRBJ1-5,many,TRBV29-1,NA,TGCAGCGTGTACGAAGGGACTCTTGATAGCAATCAGCCCCAGCATTTT,CSVYEGTLDSNQPQHF
TRBJ2-7,NA,TRBV12-3/TRBV12-4,NA,TGTGCCAGCAGTTTCCCCAGGGGCGACGAGCAGTACTTC,CASSFPRGDEQYF
TRBJ2-6,few,TRBV19,NA,TGTGCCAGTAGTCAAACAGGAACCGGGGCCAACGTCCTGACTTTC,CASSQTGTGANVLTF
TRBJ2-3,NA,TRBV6-2/TRBV6-3,NA,TGTGCCAGCAGTTACCCCGTCGTGGGGTACACAGATACGCAGTATTTT,CASSYPVVGYTDTQYF
TRBJ1-1,few,TRBV12-3/TRBV12-4,NA,TGTGCCAGCAGGCTCTCAGGGGCGCGCACTGAAGCTTTCTTT,CASRLSGARTEAFF
TRBJ2-7,few,TRBV27,TRBD2,TGTGCCAGCAGCCTGACTAGCGGTCCCTCCTACGAGCAGTACTTC,CASSLTSGPSYEQYF
TRBJ2-5,NA,TRBV27,TRBD1,TGTGCCAGCAGTCTCAACAGGGGCTTGGAGACCCAGTACTTC,CASSLNRGLETQYF
TRBJ1-2,few,TRBV20-1,NA,TGCAGTGCCCCGGAGGGGGATCGTAACTATGGCTACACCTTC,CSAPEGDRNYGYTF
TRBJ2-3,NA,TRBV28,NA,TGTGCCAGCAACGGGGATGGCACAGATACGCAGTATTTT,CASNGDGTDTQYF
TRBJ2-3,NA,TRBV7-2,TRBD2,TGTGCCAGCAGCGTAGATAGCGGGAGATCCCCAGATACGCAGTATTTT,CASSVDSGRSPDTQYF
TRBJ1-2,few,TRBV5-1,NA,TGCGCCAGCAGCTTGGACAGGCCTTATGGCTACACCTTC,CASSLDRPYGYTF
TRBJ2-2,NA,TRBV20-1,TRBD2,TGCAGTGCTAGATGGGGACTAGCGGGGTACACCGGGGAGCTGTTTTTT,CSARWGLAGYTGELFF
TRBJ1-1,NA,TRBV5-1,TRBD1,TGCGCCAGCAGCCTAATACAGGGGATTGAAGCTTTCTTT,CASSLIQGIEAFF
TRBJ1-4,NA,TRBV29-1,NA,TGCAGCGTTGAAGAAGCCCAGGCCTCTGGAAAACTGTTTTTT,CSVEEAQASGKLFF
TRBJ1-2,few,TRBV5-1,NA,TGCGCCAGCAGATATACTGGGAACTATGGCTACACCTTC,CASRYTGNYGYTF
TRBJ2-5,few,TRBV29-1,NA,TGCAGCGTTGATTCTGGCGGGAGAACAGGGGAGACCCAGTACTTC,CSVDSGGRTGETQYF
TRBJ2-7,NA,TRBV19,TRBD1,TGTGCCAGTAGCGGACAGGGTCTCTGGGAGCAGTACTTC,CASSGQGLWEQYF
TRBJ2-3,NA,TRBV13,TRBD2,TGTGCCAGCAGCCCCCGGCTAGCGGGGGGGCGCAATACGCAGTATTTT,CASSPRLAGGRNTQYF
TRBJ2-3,NA,TRBV28,TRBD1,TGTGCCAGCAGTTTAAGAGTGACAGGGGGCCCGTATTTT,CASSLRVTGGPYF
TRBJ2-7,NA,TRBV6-6,NA,TGTGCCAGCAGTTACTCGGGACCGAGCTACGAGCAGTACTTC,CASSYSGPSYEQYF
TRBJ2-2,NA,TRBV10-3,TRBD1,TGTGCCATCGAAGACAGGACAGGGAGGAACACCGGGGAGCTGTTTTTT,CAIEDRTGRNTGELFF
TRBJ2-1,NA,TRBV4-1,NA,TGCGCCAGCAGAGACAACCGGGAAAAGTTCTTC,CASRDNREKFF
TRBJ1-5,few,TRBV6-6,TRBD1,TGTGCCAGCAGTCGGGGACAGGGTGATCAGCCCCAGCATTTT,CASSRGQGDQPQHF
TRBJ2-1,NA,TRBV7-3,TRBD2,TGTGCCAGCAGCCCCGGAGCTAGCGGGAGGGGGAATGAGCAGTTCTTC,CASSPGASGRGNEQFF
TRBJ2-1,few,TRBV7-2,TRBD1,TGTGCCAGCAGCTTAGACTGGGACAGGGGACCCTACAATGAGCAGTTCTTC,CASSLDWDRGPYNEQFF
TRBJ2-3,once,TRBV11-3,NA,TGTGCCAGCAGCGACGACAGGACGACAGATACGCAGTATTTT,CASSDDRTTDTQYF
TRBJ2-7,NA,TRBV12-3/TRBV12-4,TRBD2,TGTGCCAGCAGTTCGGGACTAGGGGGTCATTACGAGCAGTACTTC,CASSSGLGGHYEQYF
TRBJ2-3,many,TRBV29-1,TRBD1,TGCAGCGTTGAAGAACTGGGGACAGGGGGCACAGATACGCAGTATTTT,CSVEELGTGGTDTQYF
TRBJ2-5,NA,TRBV12-3/TRBV12-4,TRBD1,TGTGCCAGCAATACCGGGACAGGGCAAGAGACCCAGTACTTC,CASNTGTGQETQYF
TRBJ2-2,once,TRBV2,NA,TGTGCCAGCAGAATTAGAGGGGGTGGCGGGAGAAGGACCGGGGAGCTGTTTTTT,CASRIRGGGGRRTGELFF
TRBJ1-1,few,TRBV7-2,NA,TGTGCCAGCAGCTTAATAAGGACTGAAGCTTTCTTT,CASSLIRTEAFF
TRBJ2-3,NA,TRBV12-3/TRBV12-4,TRBD2,TGTGCCAGTGGTGCGGGAGGGTCTAGCACAGATACGCAGTATTTT,CASGAGGSSTDTQYF
TRBJ1-1,few,TRBV7-9,NA,TGTGCCAGCAGCTTAGAGGAAGCCCGGGCAGCTTTCTTT,CASSLEEARAAFF